This T cell receptor beta chain was sequenced in a study of T cell repertoires in cytomegalovirus infection. Looking at the study overall: Selected CMV epitopes included recently identified HLA-C-restricted ones as well as well-studied HLA-B-restricted ones. Evidence of both CMV infection and a matching HLA type came from public TCR beta signatures. Broader study findings: What dominated the ex vivo response were HLA-C-restricted CMV-specific TCR beta clonotypes.

Notes on this clonotype: The antigen remains unidentified.

From the reads, TCRdb called clonotypes with MiXCR, one entry per CDR3 protein. The sample lists 300,000 to 400,000 distinct CDR3 sequences; 25% to 35% were seen once. The CDR3 sequence is 14 residues long. Germline CDR1 reads SGHVS; CDR2 reads FNYEAQ. V lost 0 bases and J 6 bases, leaving 11 bases between the germline ends. The material was cultured PBMCs, obtained from culture after CMV antigen stimulation. The receptor's source is a human donor in good health (CMV status not recorded). Some clones in this sample may be carry-over from other donors' samples. The chain links TRBV7-6 to TRBJ1-1; possibly TRBD1 for D (5 bases). The CDR3 region has the DNA TGTGCCAGCAGCTTAGCCCAGGGAGGGTCTGAAGCTTTCTTT. Translation: CASSLAQGGSEAFF.